This T cell receptor beta chain was retrieved from a study of blood T cell repertoires in COVID-19. Turning to the study itself: The United States, Italy and Spain were the sources of the acute and convalescent COVID-19 samples.

There are 12 residues in the CDR3. Germline assignment: CDR1 LGHNT and CDR2 FRNRAP. Deletions cut 2 bases from V and 3 bases from J, with 5 bases between. The method was immunoSEQ multiplex PCR; TCRdb's version includes in-frame clones alone and lacks a portion of them. The sample holds around 310,000 clones, 85% to 90% seen once. The clonotype was recovered from a woman aged 40 to 50 with COVID-19, enrolled during active disease. What was sequenced was peripheral blood. The chain joins TRBV12-5 to TRBJ2-7; no reliable D call. The DNA of the CDR3 is TGTGCTAGTGGTTTGCCCAGCTACGAGCAGTACTTC. This gives the protein CASGLPSYEQYF.